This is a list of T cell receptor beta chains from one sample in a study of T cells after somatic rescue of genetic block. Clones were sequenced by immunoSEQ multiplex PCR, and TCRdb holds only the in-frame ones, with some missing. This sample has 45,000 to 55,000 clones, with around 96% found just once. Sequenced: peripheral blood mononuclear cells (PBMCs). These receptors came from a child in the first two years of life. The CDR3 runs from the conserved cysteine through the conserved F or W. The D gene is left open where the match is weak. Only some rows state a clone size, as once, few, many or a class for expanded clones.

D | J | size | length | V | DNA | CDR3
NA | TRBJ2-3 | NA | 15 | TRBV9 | TGTGCCAGCAGCGTTGGGACCCCTAGCACAGATACGCAGTATTTT | CASSVGTPSTDTQYF
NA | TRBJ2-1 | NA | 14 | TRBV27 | TGTGCCAGCAGTTTTATCCGGCCCTACAATGAGCAGTTCTTC | CASSFIRPYNEQFF
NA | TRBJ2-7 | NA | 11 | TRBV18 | TGTGCCAGCTCACAGGGTTACGAGCAGTACTTC | CASSQGYEQYF
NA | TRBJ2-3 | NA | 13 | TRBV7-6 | TGTGCCAGCAGCTTCGGGGGCACAGATACGCAGTATTTT | CASSFGGTDTQYF
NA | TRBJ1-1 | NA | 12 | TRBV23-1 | TGCGACCGACAGACCATGAACACTGAAGCTTTCTTT | CDRQTMNTEAFF
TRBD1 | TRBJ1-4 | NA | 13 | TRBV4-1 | TGCGCCAGCAGCCACCGGACAGGTGAAAAACTGTTTTTT | CASSHRTGEKLFF
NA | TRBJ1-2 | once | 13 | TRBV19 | TGTGCCAGTAGTATAGGGGGCGACTATGGCTACACCTTC | CASSIGGDYGYTF
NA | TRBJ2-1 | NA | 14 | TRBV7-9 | TGTGCCAGCAGCTTAGTGACTAGCTACAATGAGCAGTTCTTC | CASSLVTSYNEQFF
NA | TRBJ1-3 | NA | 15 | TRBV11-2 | TGTGCCAGCAGCTTAGAAGTCAGGGGTGGAAACACCATATATTTT | CASSLEVRGGNTIYF
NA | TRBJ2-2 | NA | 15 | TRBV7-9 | TGTGCCAGCAGTTCCGGGCCCCCCAACACCGGGGAGCTGTTTTTT | CASSSGPPNTGELFF
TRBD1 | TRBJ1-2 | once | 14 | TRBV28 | TGTGCCAGCAGTTCTCCGGGACAGGGACATGGCTACACCTTC | CASSSPGQGHGYTF
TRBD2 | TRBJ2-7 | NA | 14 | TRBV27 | TGTGCCAGCACCGGACTAGCGGGTTCGGGAGAGCAGTACTTC | CASTGLAGSGEQYF
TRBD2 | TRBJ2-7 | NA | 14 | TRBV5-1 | TGCGCCAGCAGCTTAACTAGCGGGAGCTACGAGCAGTACTTC | CASSLTSGSYEQYF
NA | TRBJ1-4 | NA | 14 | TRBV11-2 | TGTGCCAGCAGCTTTTCGCGGGCAAATGAAAAACTGTTTTTT | CASSFSRANEKLFF
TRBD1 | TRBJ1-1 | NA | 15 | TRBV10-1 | TGCGCCAGCAGTGAGTCAGGGGGCGCGAACACTGAAGCTTTCTTT | CASSESGGANTEAFF
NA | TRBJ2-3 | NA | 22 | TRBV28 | TGTGCCAGCAGTCGCGGGACAGGCTCTTTATCAGCGGGAGGCCCAAACACAGATACGCAGTATTTT | CASSRGTGSLSAGGPNTDTQYF
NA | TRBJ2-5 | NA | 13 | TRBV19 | TGTGCCAGTAGTACAGGGTACCAAGAGACCCAGTACTTC | CASSTGYQETQYF
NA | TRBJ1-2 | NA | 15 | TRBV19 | TGTGCCAGTAGTATATCCGGGACGGCTGACTATGGCTACACCTTC | CASSISGTADYGYTF
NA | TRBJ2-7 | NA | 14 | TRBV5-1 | TGCGCCAGCAGCTTGGCCGGTGGGGGCTACGAGCAGTACTTC | CASSLAGGGYEQYF
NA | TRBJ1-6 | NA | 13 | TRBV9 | TGTGCCAGCAGCGCAGACGTAATTCCACCCCTCCACTTT | CASSADVIPPLHF
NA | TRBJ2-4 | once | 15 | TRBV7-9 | TGTGCCAGCAGCTTAGGTAACAGCGTGAGGGACCGGCAGTACTTC | CASSLGNSVRDRQYF
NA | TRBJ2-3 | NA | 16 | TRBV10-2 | TGCGCCAGCATTAAGATTAAGGGTTCGAGCACAGATACGCAGTATTTT | CASIKIKGSSTDTQYF
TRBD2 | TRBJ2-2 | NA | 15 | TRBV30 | TGTGCCTGGAGTCCAGGACTAGGATCCGCCGGGGAGCTGTTTTTT | CAWSPGLGSAGELFF
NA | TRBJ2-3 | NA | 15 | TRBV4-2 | TGTGCCAGCACCGAAGGGAAGACGGGCACAGATACGCAGTATTTT | CASTEGKTGTDTQYF